The T cell receptor beta chain under discussion was sequenced for a study of technical replicates of blood from several donors. The table came from immunoSEQ multiplex PCR; TCRdb's copy has only in-frame clones and leaves some out. Found here are 65,000 to 85,000 clones, 95% to 98% of them singletons; the top ten hold approximately 0.14%. This CDR3 comprises 13 residues. Trimming left V 0 bases short and J 4 bases short, with 7 bases between. CDR1 SSHAT and CDR2 FNYEAQ come from the germline V gene (reference sequence). V gene TRBV7-7 combines with J gene TRBJ2-7; D remains ambiguous. The receptor was derived from a human donor in good health. The sequenced material came from T cells isolated from PBMCs. The CDR3 is CASSLARSYEQYF. The CDR3 DNA is TGTGCCAGCAGCTTAGCCCGTTCTTACGAGCAGTACTTC.